This record looks at one T cell receptor (beta chain) sequence and its context. Sequencing was performed with immunoSEQ multiplex PCR; in TCRdb, only in-frame clones are kept and a portion is missing. Counted here are 60,000 to 85,000 clones, roughly 70% occurring once; the ten biggest clones make up 2.5% to 3%. The length of the CDR3 is 16 residues. The germline V and J ends were trimmed by 2 bases and 9 bases, with 22 bases remaining between them. Germline CDR1 KGHSH, CDR2 LQKENI. The data belong to a study of blood T cell repertoires in COVID-19. Study information: Samples taken during acute and convalescent COVID-19 were collected in the United States, Italy and Spain.

Sequencing was carried out using peripheral blood. The TCR was taken from a human donor with acute or convalescent COVID-19. The donor label of this sample is uncertain. The rearrangement links TRBV18 to TRBJ2-5, with D possibly matching TRBD1 (6 bases). As DNA, the CDR3 is TGTGCCAGCTCACCATCTACAGGGAAGGGGCAAGGGCCCCAGTACTTC. Translating gives CASSPSTGKGQGPQYF. The whole variable domain, filled in from reference TRBV18 and TRBJ2-5, reads NAGVMQNPRHLVRRRGQEARLRCSPMKGHSHVYWYRQLPEEGLKFMVYLQKENIIDESGMPKERFSAEFPKEGPSILRIQQVVRGDSAAYFCASSPSTGKGQGPQYFGPGTRLLVL.